The rows below give T cell receptor beta chains drawn from one sample of a study of T cell repertoires in cytomegalovirus infection. Each CDR3 protein is one row after TCRdb ran MiXCR on the reads. This table has about 890,000 distinct CDR3 sequences, around 32% appearing once. Antigens of these TCRs are unknown. The sample in question was cultured CD8+ T cells from PBMCs, obtained from culture after CMV antigen stimulation. Receptor source: a human donor in good health (CMV status not recorded). Some clones in this sample may be carry-over from other donors' samples. CDR3s include the opening cysteine and the closing phenylalanine or tryptophan. Each record gives: D gene, J gene, clone size, V gene, CDR3 length, CDR3 DNA, CDR3 protein. D genes are given only for firm matches. For some rows the clone size is stated as once, few or many, or as a class when expanded; others skip it.

d_call: -; j_call: TRBJ2-3; clone_size: -; v_call: TRBV7-6; cdr3_length: 15; cdr3_nt: TGTGCCAGCAGCTTCCGGACTCGAATCACAGATACGCAGTATTTT; cdr3_aa: CASSFRTRITDTQYF
d_call: -; j_call: TRBJ1-6; clone_size: -; v_call: TRBV9; cdr3_length: 15; cdr3_nt: TGTGCCAGCAGCCTCGAAGGGGGAGGAGGTTCACCCCTCCACTTT; cdr3_aa: CASSLEGGGGSPLHF
d_call: TRBD1; j_call: TRBJ2-1; clone_size: many; v_call: TRBV7-9; cdr3_length: 20; cdr3_nt: TGTGCCAGCAGCGCAACGTCGGGACAGGGGGGAACAAGCTCCTACAATGAGCAGTTCTTC; cdr3_aa: CASSATSGQGGTSSYNEQFF
d_call: TRBD1; j_call: TRBJ1-5; clone_size: -; v_call: TRBV12-3/TRBV12-4; cdr3_length: 14; cdr3_nt: TGTGCCAGCACACGGGACAGGGAGGATCAGCCCCAGCATTTT; cdr3_aa: CASTRDREDQPQHF
d_call: TRBD1; j_call: TRBJ2-2; clone_size: -; v_call: TRBV7-9; cdr3_length: 16; cdr3_nt: TGTGCCAGCAGCCCAACAGGGGAAGGTCGCACCGGGGAGCTGTTTTTT; cdr3_aa: CASSPTGEGRTGELFF
d_call: -; j_call: TRBJ1-2; clone_size: few; v_call: TRBV7-6; cdr3_length: 14; cdr3_nt: TGTGCCAGCAGCTCCGCAGGGTGGTTATATGGCTACACCTTC; cdr3_aa: CASSSAGWLYGYTF
d_call: TRBD2; j_call: TRBJ2-3; clone_size: many; v_call: TRBV7-8; cdr3_length: 17; cdr3_nt: TGTGCCAGCAGCTTAGTACCAGCGGGGGAGCTCACAGATACGCAGTATTTT; cdr3_aa: CASSLVPAGELTDTQYF
d_call: TRBD1; j_call: TRBJ2-5; clone_size: many; v_call: TRBV11-3; cdr3_length: 13; cdr3_nt: TGTGCCAGCAGCGGACAGGGAGAAGAGACCCAGTACTTC; cdr3_aa: CASSGQGEETQYF
d_call: TRBD1; j_call: TRBJ2-1; clone_size: -; v_call: TRBV24-1; cdr3_length: 19; cdr3_nt: TGTGCCACCAGTCACCCTACCGGACAGGCGGGCCCGCCCTACAATGAGCAGTTCTTC; cdr3_aa: CATSHPTGQAGPPYNEQFF
d_call: -; j_call: TRBJ2-7; clone_size: -; v_call: TRBV5-6; cdr3_length: 18; cdr3_nt: TGTGCCAGCAGCTTGTCGACTGCAGCCTTATCCCCCTACGAGCGGCAGTACTTC; cdr3_aa: CASSLSTAALSPYERQYF
d_call: -; j_call: TRBJ1-6; clone_size: -; v_call: TRBV6-5; cdr3_length: 15; cdr3_nt: TGTGCCAGCGGGGCCGGAACGGGAGGTAATTCACCCCTCCACTTT; cdr3_aa: CASGAGTGGNSPLHF
d_call: -; j_call: TRBJ2-6; clone_size: -; v_call: TRBV4-3; cdr3_length: 19; cdr3_nt: TGCGCCAGCAGCCAAGATCAGGTAGCCTTTTCCTCTGGGGCCAACGTCCTGACTTTC; cdr3_aa: CASSQDQVAFSSGANVLTF
d_call: -; j_call: TRBJ1-2; clone_size: many; v_call: TRBV7-8; cdr3_length: 16; cdr3_nt: TGTGCCAGCAGCTTAGGGGGCAGGGGCGCGAACTATGGCTACACCTTC; cdr3_aa: CASSLGGRGANYGYTF
d_call: TRBD2; j_call: TRBJ2-7; clone_size: -; v_call: TRBV19; cdr3_length: 13; cdr3_nt: TGTGCCAGTGACGGCGGGAGCTCCTACGAGCAGTACTTC; cdr3_aa: CASDGGSSYEQYF
d_call: -; j_call: TRBJ1-1; clone_size: once; v_call: TRBV29-1; cdr3_length: 11; cdr3_nt: TGCAGCTTCCCCGGGCCTGCTGAAGCTTTCTTT; cdr3_aa: CSFPGPAEAFF
d_call: TRBD1; j_call: TRBJ1-4; clone_size: few; v_call: TRBV27; cdr3_length: 17; cdr3_nt: TGTGCCAGCAGTACCAGGACAGGGGGCCTAACTAATGAAAAACTGTTTTTT; cdr3_aa: CASSTRTGGLTNEKLFF
d_call: -; j_call: TRBJ2-1; clone_size: -; v_call: TRBV10-3; cdr3_length: 12; cdr3_nt: TGTGCCATCAGTGATCGGAGGGGTGAGCAGTTCTTC; cdr3_aa: CAISDRRGEQFF
d_call: -; j_call: TRBJ2-5; clone_size: few; v_call: TRBV7-9; cdr3_length: 13; cdr3_nt: TGTGCCAGCAGCTTATTCTATCAAGAGACCCAGTACTTC; cdr3_aa: CASSLFYQETQYF
d_call: -; j_call: TRBJ2-7; clone_size: -; v_call: TRBV29-1; cdr3_length: 12; cdr3_nt: TGCAGCGTTATACCGGACAGCTACGAGCAGTACTTC; cdr3_aa: CSVIPDSYEQYF
d_call: -; j_call: TRBJ2-6; clone_size: -; v_call: TRBV9; cdr3_length: 18; cdr3_nt: TGTGCCAGCAGCTCGTCCTCTTCGGGGGATCGTGGGGCCAACGTCCTGACTTTC; cdr3_aa: CASSSSSSGDRGANVLTF
d_call: -; j_call: TRBJ2-5; clone_size: -; v_call: TRBV27; cdr3_length: 14; cdr3_nt: TGTGCCAGCAGTCCGACTTCTCGGGGAGAGACCCAGTACTTC; cdr3_aa: CASSPTSRGETQYF
d_call: -; j_call: TRBJ2-5; clone_size: -; v_call: TRBV7-4; cdr3_length: 15; cdr3_nt: TGTGCCAGCAGCTTAGCGTGGTCTTCTGAGGGGACCCAGTACTTC; cdr3_aa: CASSLAWSSEGTQYF
d_call: TRBD2; j_call: TRBJ2-1; clone_size: few; v_call: TRBV6-4; cdr3_length: 13; cdr3_nt: TGTGCCAGCAGTGACGGGACTAGCAATGAGCAGTTCTTC; cdr3_aa: CASSDGTSNEQFF
d_call: -; j_call: TRBJ1-6; clone_size: few; v_call: TRBV27; cdr3_length: 12; cdr3_nt: TGTGCCAGCCTGGGTGGGGGTTCACCCCTCCACTTT; cdr3_aa: CASLGGGSPLHF
d_call: -; j_call: TRBJ1-5; clone_size: -; v_call: TRBV7-9; cdr3_length: 16; cdr3_nt: TGTGCCAGCAGCTTAACGGAAGGGTTTAGCAATCAGCCCCAGCATTTT; cdr3_aa: CASSLTEGFSNQPQHF
d_call: TRBD1; j_call: TRBJ1-3; clone_size: few; v_call: TRBV4-2; cdr3_length: 16; cdr3_nt: TGTGCCAGCAGCCAAGAAAGGGGGACAGCTGGAAACACCATATATTTT; cdr3_aa: CASSQERGTAGNTIYF
d_call: TRBD1; j_call: TRBJ1-6; clone_size: -; v_call: TRBV19; cdr3_length: 18; cdr3_nt: TGTGCCAGTAGGCTCGGGACAGATGTGAGCTCCTATAATTCACCCCTCCACTTT; cdr3_aa: CASRLGTDVSSYNSPLHF
d_call: -; j_call: TRBJ1-2; clone_size: few; v_call: TRBV7-9; cdr3_length: 12; cdr3_nt: TGTGCCAGCAGCAGCGGCAGGGGTGGCTACACCTTC; cdr3_aa: CASSSGRGGYTF
d_call: TRBD2; j_call: TRBJ2-3; clone_size: -; v_call: TRBV20-1; cdr3_length: 13; cdr3_nt: TGCAGTGCCGGAGCGGGGGGGTTAGATACGCAGTATTTT; cdr3_aa: CSAGAGGLDTQYF
d_call: -; j_call: TRBJ2-1; clone_size: few; v_call: TRBV4-3; cdr3_length: 14; cdr3_nt: TGCGCCAGCAGCCAAGAGAACACCTACAATGAGCAGTTCTTC; cdr3_aa: CASSQENTYNEQFF
d_call: TRBD1; j_call: TRBJ1-5; clone_size: few; v_call: TRBV6-6; cdr3_length: 17; cdr3_nt: TGTGCCAGCAGCCTACAGGGGGCGGTTATGAGCAATCAGCCCCAGCATTTT; cdr3_aa: CASSLQGAVMSNQPQHF
d_call: TRBD1; j_call: TRBJ2-1; clone_size: -; v_call: TRBV15; cdr3_length: 16; cdr3_nt: TGTGCCACCGGAAAGTCGGGACAGGGATATTACAATGAGCAGTTCTTC; cdr3_aa: CATGKSGQGYYNEQFF
d_call: TRBD1; j_call: TRBJ2-1; clone_size: -; v_call: TRBV12-3/TRBV12-4; cdr3_length: 14; cdr3_nt: TGTGCCAGCACCTGGACAGGGACCTACAATGAGCAGTTCTTC; cdr3_aa: CASTWTGTYNEQFF
d_call: -; j_call: TRBJ1-4; clone_size: -; v_call: TRBV28; cdr3_length: 13; cdr3_nt: TGTGCCAGCAGTCTCGGTGGGAGGTCAAAACTGTTTTTT; cdr3_aa: CASSLGGRSKLFF
d_call: -; j_call: TRBJ1-6; clone_size: few; v_call: TRBV7-6; cdr3_length: 13; cdr3_nt: TGTGCCAGCAGCCAAATGCGGGGCAAGCCCCTCCACTTT; cdr3_aa: CASSQMRGKPLHF
d_call: TRBD1; j_call: TRBJ2-7; clone_size: few; v_call: TRBV7-9; cdr3_length: 15; cdr3_nt: TGTGCCAGCAGCACCGAAGGGACAGGGGCTCACGAGCAGTACTTC; cdr3_aa: CASSTEGTGAHEQYF
d_call: -; j_call: TRBJ1-1; clone_size: few; v_call: TRBV12-5; cdr3_length: 17; cdr3_nt: TGTGCTAGTGGTTTTAACAGGGAGTTTAATCTATGGACTGAAGCTTTCTTT; cdr3_aa: CASGFNREFNLWTEAFF
d_call: -; j_call: TRBJ2-6; clone_size: few; v_call: TRBV19; cdr3_length: 15; cdr3_nt: TGTGCCAGCACGCACCGTAGCTCTGGGGCCAACGTCCTGACTTTC; cdr3_aa: CASTHRSSGANVLTF
d_call: TRBD2; j_call: TRBJ2-5; clone_size: -; v_call: TRBV27; cdr3_length: 17; cdr3_nt: TGTGCCAGCAGTCGTGGGGTTGGGCTAGCGGGTCAAGAGACCCAGTACTTC; cdr3_aa: CASSRGVGLAGQETQYF
d_call: -; j_call: TRBJ2-7; clone_size: -; v_call: TRBV27; cdr3_length: 13; cdr3_nt: TGTGCCAGCAGTTTTTCACTTAGCAACGAGCAGTACTTC; cdr3_aa: CASSFSLSNEQYF
d_call: -; j_call: TRBJ1-5; clone_size: few; v_call: TRBV7-6; cdr3_length: 15; cdr3_nt: TGTGCCAGCAGGCGGACAGACCATAGCAATCAGCCCCAGCATTTT; cdr3_aa: CASRRTDHSNQPQHF
d_call: TRBD2; j_call: TRBJ2-3; clone_size: -; v_call: TRBV27; cdr3_length: 18; cdr3_nt: TGTGCCAGCAGTTTCCTAACTAGCGGGGGGGCAAGCACAGATACGCAGTATTTT; cdr3_aa: CASSFLTSGGASTDTQYF
d_call: -; j_call: TRBJ1-6; clone_size: -; v_call: TRBV5-5; cdr3_length: 17; cdr3_nt: TGTGCCAGCAGCTTCCGGGACACAACGTCCTATAATTCACCCCTCCACTTT; cdr3_aa: CASSFRDTTSYNSPLHF
d_call: TRBD1; j_call: TRBJ1-5; clone_size: many; v_call: TRBV19; cdr3_length: 14; cdr3_nt: TGTGCCAGCAGGGGACAGGGAAGCAATCAGCCCCAGCATTTT; cdr3_aa: CASRGQGSNQPQHF
d_call: -; j_call: TRBJ2-1; clone_size: -; v_call: TRBV4-1; cdr3_length: 17; cdr3_nt: TGCGCCAGCAGCCAAGAGGCAGGCTACGGTTCTGACAATGAGCAGTTCTTC; cdr3_aa: CASSQEAGYGSDNEQFF
d_call: -; j_call: TRBJ2-7; clone_size: -; v_call: TRBV27; cdr3_length: 14; cdr3_nt: TGTGCCAGCAGTTTATCTGCAGGGACCCACGAGCAGTACTTC; cdr3_aa: CASSLSAGTHEQYF
d_call: TRBD1; j_call: TRBJ1-5; clone_size: -; v_call: TRBV3-1; cdr3_length: 15; cdr3_nt: TGTGCCAGCAGCCAGACAGGGGGCACTTTTGAGCCCCAGCATTTT; cdr3_aa: CASSQTGGTFEPQHF
d_call: TRBD1; j_call: TRBJ2-1; clone_size: -; v_call: TRBV29-1; cdr3_length: 16; cdr3_nt: TGCAGCGTTGAAGAAGTGGGCCAGGGGGTCTACAATGAGCAGTTCTTC; cdr3_aa: CSVEEVGQGVYNEQFF
d_call: -; j_call: TRBJ1-6; clone_size: once; v_call: TRBV9; cdr3_length: 15; cdr3_nt: TGTGCCAGCAGCCCTCGGGGCTTGGTGAATTCACCCCTCCACTTT; cdr3_aa: CASSPRGLVNSPLHF
d_call: -; j_call: TRBJ1-5; clone_size: -; v_call: TRBV12-3/TRBV12-4; cdr3_length: 16; cdr3_nt: TGTGCCAGCAGCCACCTGGACCCCTGGACCGGAGGGCCCCAGCATTTT; cdr3_aa: CASSHLDPWTGGPQHF
d_call: -; j_call: TRBJ1-2; clone_size: -; v_call: TRBV10-1; cdr3_length: 13; cdr3_nt: TGCGCCAGCAGTGAGACAGCAGCCTATGGCTACACCTTC; cdr3_aa: CASSETAAYGYTF
d_call: TRBD2; j_call: TRBJ2-7; clone_size: -; v_call: TRBV6-5; cdr3_length: 15; cdr3_nt: TGTGCCAGCAGTGAAACGGCTCTAGCGGGGTACGAGCAGCACTTC; cdr3_aa: CASSETALAGYEQHF